This T cell receptor beta chain stems from a study of blood T cell repertoires in COVID-19 (dated by TCRdb to the early 2020s). In the study overall: The collaborator samples originated in the United States, Italy and Spain and spanned the acute and convalescent phases of COVID-19. The prospective study material was composed of cDNA or gDNA derived from T cells, B-cell-depleted T cells, or PBMCs. Subjects who had been exposed to COVID-19, were actively infected with it, or had recovered from it provided the deeply sampled blood TCRbeta repertoires that made up the dataset. The repertoires were released in a freely available public database meant as a resource for research on the immune response to SARS-CoV-2. Samples were obtained from the ongoing ImmuneRACE study (first 160 participants) and from some 1,200 subjects provided by 6 global collaborators. Nearly every sample came with metadata listing a de-identified subject ID, COVID-19 status, age in years and sex. Where HLA class I and class II types were available, the types were taken from metadata supplied by the sample provider, not from assay-based typing.

With respect to this clone: What this receptor recognizes is not known. No base-level quality is on record; no much larger clone is a single base apart.

What the work shows at the level of the full study, not this receptor alone: Clinical and demographic metadata were provided uncurated, with the amount varying by source and participant.

TCRbeta CDR3 regions were amplified from genomic DNA using the immunoSEQ Assay, a bias-controlled multiplex PCR. The paper's processing steps were these. The number of nucleated cells in each sample was estimated from the amplification of reference gene primers within the assay. Sequence reads were collapsed and filtered to measure the absolute abundance of every unique TCRbeta CDR3 rearrangement. For each sample, productive Simpson clonality was calculated as the square root of Simpson's diversity index over productive rearrangements. The source is immuneACCESS, and TCRdb retained only in-frame sequences with V and J called. Part of the clones is not carried over; for the studies checked, unresolved V genes explain less than half of this, and the remainder is unexplained. D and trimming come from the DNA, and the V and J calls and clone size come from that table. This sample comprises more than 200,000 clones, about 93% of them detected only once. Of the sample, 1.5% to 2% falls within the top ten clones.

Participants in the prospective study were enrolled through a virtual design, were aged roughly 18 to 90 years, and lived in 24 United States geographic areas. In the prospective study, participants were assigned to cohorts based on the clinical history participants reported in a screening survey and a study questionnaire. For ImmuneRACE Cohort 3, a participant was defined as recovered based on two consecutive negative NP/OP PCR tests, clearance by a healthcare professional, or resolution of symptoms. In the prospective study, whole blood, serum and a nasopharyngeal or oropharyngeal swab were collected from each participant by mobile phlebotomists. Participants in the prospective study had the option to provide additional blood draws and questionnaires over a 2-month period. Prospective study blood samples were shipped either frozen or at room temperature before DNA extraction. Trimming costs V 4 bases and J 8 bases, and their ends lie 21 bases apart. Measured from the cysteine to the phenylalanine, the CDR3 is 15 residues long. The sequence is cut down to CDR3 DNA, 45 bases in frame from base 1. CDR1 and CDR2 are read off the germline V gene as SGDLS and YYNGEE.

The receptor chain draws on TRBV9 and TRBJ1-2; D gene: possibly TRBD1, on 5 matching bases. Material: PBMCs or T cells enriched from blood (not recorded which). The clonotype comes from a woman aged 18-29 years who had recovered from COVID-19. In nucleotide form, the sequence is TGTGCCAGCAGCCTCGACAGAGCTTCCGGAAGGGGCTACACCTTC. Translated, this is CASSLDRASGRGYTF.